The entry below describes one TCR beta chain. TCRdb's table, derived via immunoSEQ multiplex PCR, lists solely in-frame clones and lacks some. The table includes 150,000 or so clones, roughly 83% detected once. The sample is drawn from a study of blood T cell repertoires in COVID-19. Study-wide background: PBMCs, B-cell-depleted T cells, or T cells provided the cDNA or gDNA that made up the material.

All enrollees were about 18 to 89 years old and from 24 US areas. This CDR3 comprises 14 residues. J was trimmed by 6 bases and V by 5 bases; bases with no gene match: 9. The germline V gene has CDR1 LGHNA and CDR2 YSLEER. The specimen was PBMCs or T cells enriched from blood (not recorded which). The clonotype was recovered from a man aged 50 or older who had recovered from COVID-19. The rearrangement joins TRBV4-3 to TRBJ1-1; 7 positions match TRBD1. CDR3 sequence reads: CASSAHRGRAEAFF. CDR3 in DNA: TGCGCCAGCAGCGCCCACAGGGGAAGGGCTGAAGCTTTCTTT.